This is a list of T cell receptor beta chains from one sample in a study of blood T cell repertoires in COVID-19. Assay used: immunoSEQ multiplex PCR; TCRdb lists only in-frame clones, some missing. The table lists over 200,000 clones, about 90% of them singletons. Sequenced sample: peripheral blood. The receptors originated from a man aged 35 to 55 with active or convalescent COVID-19. The CDR3 runs from the conserved cysteine through the conserved F or W. Fields, in order: V gene, J gene, D gene, clone size, CDR3 DNA, CDR3 protein. The D gene is left open where the match is weak. Not every row has a clone size; where given, it reads once, few, many or a size class.

V gene: TRBV6-6
J gene: TRBJ2-1
D gene: TRBD1
clone size: once
CDR3 DNA: TGTGCCAGCACGGGACAGGGAGAGAATGAGCAGTTCTTC
CDR3 protein: CASTGQGENEQFF

V gene: TRBV27
J gene: TRBJ2-2
D gene: TRBD2
clone size: once
CDR3 DNA: TGTGCCAGCAGTTTATGGACTAGCGGGAGTGGCACCGGGGAGCTGTTTTTT
CDR3 protein: CASSLWTSGSGTGELFF

V gene: TRBV9
J gene: TRBJ1-2
D gene: TRBD1
clone size: .
CDR3 DNA: TGTGCCAGCAGCGCACAGGGGAGGTATGGCTACACCTTC
CDR3 protein: CASSAQGRYGYTF

V gene: TRBV7-8
J gene: TRBJ1-4
D gene: .
clone size: .
CDR3 DNA: TGTGCCAGCAGCTCGGACATCTTCTGGGAAAAACTGTTTTTT
CDR3 protein: CASSSDIFWEKLFF

V gene: TRBV6-5
J gene: TRBJ1-5
D gene: .
clone size: .
CDR3 DNA: TGTGCCACACAGGGTTCGGGTAATCAGCCCCAGCATTTT
CDR3 protein: CATQGSGNQPQHF

V gene: TRBV6-6
J gene: TRBJ1-1
D gene: .
clone size: .
CDR3 DNA: TGTGCCAGCAGTTACTCGATGGGGCTCACTGAAGCTTTCTTT
CDR3 protein: CASSYSMGLTEAFF

V gene: TRBV5-4
J gene: TRBJ2-3
D gene: TRBD1
clone size: .
CDR3 DNA: TGTGCCAGCAGACGCAACAGGGGAGCAGATACGCAGTATTTT
CDR3 protein: CASRRNRGADTQYF

V gene: TRBV27
J gene: TRBJ1-2
D gene: TRBD1
clone size: .
CDR3 DNA: TGTGCCAGCAGTACCTACAGGGGTCGAGCTCCTGGCTACACCTTC
CDR3 protein: CASSTYRGRAPGYTF

V gene: TRBV11-2
J gene: TRBJ2-1
D gene: TRBD1
clone size: .
CDR3 DNA: TGTGCCAGCAGCTTTAACCAGGGGGCATACAATGAGCAGTTCTTC
CDR3 protein: CASSFNQGAYNEQFF

V gene: TRBV20-1
J gene: TRBJ1-1
D gene: TRBD1
clone size: .
CDR3 DNA: TGCAGTGCTAGTACAGGGGGCGATGGCACTGAAGCTTTCTTT
CDR3 protein: CSASTGGDGTEAFF

V gene: TRBV20-1
J gene: TRBJ2-7
D gene: .
clone size: .
CDR3 DNA: TGCAGTGCTACCCAGGGTGGCGAGCAGTACTTC
CDR3 protein: CSATQGGEQYF

V gene: TRBV30
J gene: TRBJ1-4
D gene: .
clone size: .
CDR3 DNA: TGTGCCTGGAGTGTACAGCTGGGAACTAATGAAAAACTGTTTTTT
CDR3 protein: CAWSVQLGTNEKLFF

V gene: TRBV28
J gene: TRBJ2-7
D gene: TRBD1
clone size: .
CDR3 DNA: TGTGCCACAACGGGACAGGGGATCCACGAGCAGTACTTC
CDR3 protein: CATTGQGIHEQYF

V gene: TRBV4-2
J gene: TRBJ2-5
D gene: .
clone size: .
CDR3 DNA: TGTGCCAGCAGCCAAGATAAATCCCCTTTGGAGACCCAGTACTTC
CDR3 protein: CASSQDKSPLETQYF

V gene: TRBV3-1/TRBV3-2
J gene: TRBJ1-1
D gene: .
clone size: few
CDR3 DNA: TGTGCCAGCAGCCAAGAGGCGGGGGGCGAGTTTATTGACACTGAAGCTTTCTTT
CDR3 protein: CASSQEAGGEFIDTEAFF

V gene: TRBV29-1
J gene: TRBJ1-3
D gene: .
clone size: .
CDR3 DNA: TGCAGCGTTGAACGAGGCAGCTCTGGAAACACCATATATTTT
CDR3 protein: CSVERGSSGNTIYF

V gene: TRBV27
J gene: TRBJ1-5
D gene: .
clone size: .
CDR3 DNA: TGTGCCAGCAGTCGAACGGACAGCCCCAATCAGCCCCAGCATTTT
CDR3 protein: CASSRTDSPNQPQHF

V gene: TRBV11-2
J gene: TRBJ1-6
D gene: TRBD1
clone size: .
CDR3 DNA: TGTGCCAGCAGCTTAGTGGGACAGGGAAATCATTCACCCCTCCACTTT
CDR3 protein: CASSLVGQGNHSPLHF

V gene: TRBV18
J gene: TRBJ1-1
D gene: .
clone size: .
CDR3 DNA: TGTGCCAGCTCACCAACAGGGAGGGGTGGGAACACTGAAGCTTTCTTT
CDR3 protein: CASSPTGRGGNTEAFF

V gene: TRBV9
J gene: TRBJ1-4
D gene: TRBD1
clone size: few
CDR3 DNA: TGTGCCAGCAGCGTAGGCCAGGGGGCTAATGAAAAACTGTTTTTT
CDR3 protein: CASSVGQGANEKLFF

V gene: TRBV5-4
J gene: TRBJ2-1
D gene: .
clone size: few
CDR3 DNA: TGTGCCAGCAGCTCGGGACTGGTGGAGAATGAGCAGTTCTTC
CDR3 protein: CASSSGLVENEQFF

V gene: TRBV7-9
J gene: TRBJ2-5
D gene: TRBD2
clone size: once
CDR3 DNA: TGTGCCAGCGAGGATAGCGGGGGACAAGAGACCCAGTACTTC
CDR3 protein: CASEDSGGQETQYF

V gene: TRBV25-1
J gene: TRBJ1-2
D gene: .
clone size: .
CDR3 DNA: TGTGCCAGCAACTCGGAGTCTCTGGGTCTCTATGGCTACACCTTC
CDR3 protein: CASNSESLGLYGYTF

V gene: TRBV5-4
J gene: TRBJ2-7
D gene: .
clone size: .
CDR3 DNA: TGTGCCAGCAGCTCCTCCACACGGGTAACCTACGAGCAGTACTTC
CDR3 protein: CASSSSTRVTYEQYF

V gene: TRBV9
J gene: TRBJ2-1
D gene: .
clone size: .
CDR3 DNA: TGTGCCAGCAGCGTAGCTGGGGGGGGGCAGGGATACAATGAGCAGTTCTTC
CDR3 protein: CASSVAGGGQGYNEQFF

V gene: TRBV18
J gene: TRBJ1-6
D gene: .
clone size: .
CDR3 DNA: TGTGCCAGCTCACCCGCGGGGACCACAAATTCACCCCTCCACTTT
CDR3 protein: CASSPAGTTNSPLHF

V gene: TRBV4-2
J gene: TRBJ1-1
D gene: .
clone size: .
CDR3 DNA: TGTGCCAGCAGCTACTACCCACTCGGGGATCTCATGAACACTGAAGCTTTCTTT
CDR3 protein: CASSYYPLGDLMNTEAFF

V gene: TRBV30
J gene: TRBJ1-2
D gene: .
clone size: .
CDR3 DNA: TGTGCCTGGAGTGGTCCGGGAGTCGAGGATGGCTACACCTTC
CDR3 protein: CAWSGPGVEDGYTF

V gene: TRBV11-2
J gene: TRBJ1-1
D gene: .
clone size: .
CDR3 DNA: TGTGCCAGCAGCTTGTCCGGGGGCACTGAAGCTTTCTTT
CDR3 protein: CASSLSGGTEAFF